This T cell receptor (beta chain) was profiled in a study of blood T cell repertoires in COVID-19 (dated by TCRdb to 2018 to 2020). Looking at the study overall: The collaborator samples originated in the United States, Italy and Spain and spanned the acute and convalescent phases of COVID-19. The material from the prospective study consisted of cDNA or gDNA derived from T cells, B-cell-depleted T cells, or PBMCs. Subjects who had been exposed to COVID-19, were actively infected with it, or had recovered from it provided the deeply sampled blood TCRbeta repertoires that made up the dataset. The repertoires were made available in a free public database intended to serve as a resource for research on the immune response to SARS-CoV-2. The samples were drawn from two sources: the first 160 participants of the ongoing ImmuneRACE study, and over 1,000 subjects contributed by 6 global collaborators. A de-identified subject ID, COVID-19 status, age in years and sex were almost always included in the sample metadata. HLA class I and class II types, where available, came from metadata supplied by the sample provider rather than from assay-based typing.

The collaborating institutions used their own protocols to collect whole blood in K2EDTA tubes. Collaborator samples were shipped for TCRbeta analysis as frozen whole blood, isolated PBMCs, or DNA extracted from either sample type. Here is what the overall study found, with its caveats: The quantity of clinical and demographic metadata differed by source and by participant and was supplied without curation.

The immunoSEQ Assay, a bias-controlled multiplex PCR, was used to amplify TCRbeta CDR3 regions from genomic DNA. Per the authors' processing: The number of nucleated cells in each sample was estimated by amplification of reference gene primers within the assay. Sequence reads were collapsed and filtered to measure the absolute abundance of every unique TCRbeta CDR3 rearrangement. Productive Simpson clonality was computed per sample as the square root of Simpson's diversity index over productive rearrangements. TCRdb carries this immuneACCESS record with in-frame sequences only. Its versions omit some clonotypes, under half of them owing to an unresolved V gene in the studies checked, with the rest unexplained. Clonal size and the V and J genes are those of that table, whereas D and trimming came from the DNA. The sample includes 75,000 to 100,000 clones, with almost 85% observed a single time. The top ten clonotypes cover 6% to 7.5% of the sample.

The CDR3 numbers 15 residues from cysteine through phenylalanine. Of the read, only the CDR3 DNA is kept; its 45 bases are in frame from base 1. After removal of 2 bases from V and 4 bases from J, the junction retains 5 bases not matched to a gene. CDR1 SGHTA and CDR2 FQGNSA were looked up in the germline V gene. This clone occurred once. Its antigen is not yet known. Base qualities are not at hand, and no much larger clone is one base apart. The chain is encoded by TRBV7-2 joined to TRBJ1-5, with 7 bases in between that match TRBD1. The TCR sequence derives from a man in his fifties with active or convalescent COVID-19. The sequenced material came from peripheral blood. The nucleotide sequence reads as follows: TGTGCCAGCAGCTTACAGACAGGGCGGAATCAGCCCCAGCATTTT. Translated, it reads CASSLQTGRNQPQHF.